This entry describes one T cell receptor beta chain. Its antigen is not known. Trimming stripped 0 bases from V and 1 base from J, with 12 bases between. CDR1 and CDR2 (germline): GTSNPN, SVGIG (reference sequence). The CDR3 has 15 residues. The authors reverse transcribed all of the isolated RNA, so sequencing captured expressed TCRB transcripts. Sequenced by immunoSEQ multiplex PCR; TCRdb stores in-frame clones only, minus some. The sample includes 200,000 to 300,000 clones, roughly 30% of them seen just once. The data are from a study of beta chain features in type 1 diabetes. Study findings and constraints: Highly expressing activated T cells could be over-counted with a cDNA template. Possible PCR preference for shorter templates applied equally to patients and controls. The study left unresolved whether HLA type influences TCRB rearrangement. Researchers reported that naive, central memory and Treg TCRB repertoires appeared more similar in patients than in healthy donors.

The receptor was isolated from a man in his thirties or forties in good health. This chain links TRBV30 with TRBJ2-5; the D call may be TRBD1 or TRBD2 (5 bases each). Sequencing was carried out using central memory CD4+ T cells from blood. The CDR3 nucleotides are TGTGCCTGGAGTGTAGGGGCAGGGAGCCAAGAGACCCAGTACTTC. It specifies CAWSVGAGSQETQYF.